Following are 12 T cell receptor beta chains from one sample sequenced in a study of human T cells and chemical hapten exposure. The time point denotes: patch test 1, 2 weeks after DPC sensitization. As to treatment: therapeutic diphenylcyclopropenone sensitization with weekly scalp DPC. A single record per CDR3 protein comes from TCRdb applying MiXCR to the RACE reads. The sample contains some 200,000 distinct CDR3 sequences, about a fifth of which appear only once. Sequenced material: whole blood, taken in connection with sensitization to the hapten diphenylcyclopropenone (DPC). The origin of the receptors is a woman aged 50 to 65 with alopecia areata. Some clones in this sample may be carry-over from other donors' samples.

This clonotype was found many times. This rearrangement joins TRBV7-8 to TRBJ1-1; D gene ambiguous. CDR3 size: 13 residues. Germline assignment: CDR1 SGHVS and CDR2 FQNEAQ. V lost 1 base and J 0 bases, leaving 3 bases between the germline ends. CDR3: CASSLVLNTEAFF. DNA for the CDR3: TGTGCCAGCAGCTTAGTTCTGAACACTGAAGCTTTCTTT.

The chain combines TRBV29-1 with TRBJ2-7, with TRBD2 identical over 12 bases. This CDR3 has 14 residues. V was pared by 4 bases and J by 6 bases, with 7 bases of the junction left unmatched. Germline values: CDR1 SQVTM, CDR2 ANQGSEA. For the CDR3, the DNA is TGCAGCGTTGTAACTAGCGGGAGGACGACCGAGCAGTACTTC. Amino acid sequence: CSVVTSGRTTEQYF.

The chain combines TRBV4-1 with TRBJ2-1; TRBD2 aligns across 14 bases. Germline V gene data show CDR1 as MGHRA and CDR2 as YSYEKL. J was trimmed by 7 bases and V by 3 bases; bases with no gene match: 8. The CDR3 consists of 17 residues. The DNA of the CDR3 is TGCGCCAGCAGCCATGAGGGGACTAGCGGGAGTGGAAATGAGCAGTTCTTC. Protein: CASSHEGTSGSGNEQFF.

This chain uses TRBV5-1 with TRBJ2-5; 7 positions agree with TRBD1. This CDR3 contains 13 residues. The germline V gene has CDR1 SGHRS and CDR2 YFSETQ. V trimming: 2 bases; J trimming: 3 bases; junction bases outside the gene matches: 1. CDR3 sequence: CASSFQGEETQYF. In DNA, the CDR3 is TGCGCCAGCAGCTTCCAGGGGGAAGAGACCCAGTACTTC.

This clonotype was counted between two and nine times. The chain uses TRBV7-2 and TRBJ2-2; no firm D call. Germline V gene lookup returns CDR1 SGHTA and CDR2 FQGNSA. Trimming left V 4 bases short and J 3 bases short, with 9 bases between. CDR3 length equals 14 residues. CDR3 in DNA: TGTGCCAGCAGCTCAAGGGCTTACACCGGGGAGCTGTTTTTT. Its protein is CASSSRAYTGELFF.

This chain links TRBV6-2 or TRBV6-3 with TRBJ1-2; no definite D call. Germline values: CDR1 MNHEY, CDR2 SVGEGT. V was shortened by 6 bases and J by 0 bases, with 11 bases between the two germline ends. This CDR3 is 14 amino acids long. CDR3 sequence: CASREDGANYGYTF. The DNA of the CDR3 is TGTGCCAGCAGGGAGGACGGAGCTAACTATGGCTACACCTTC.

This clonotype has more than one count but fewer than ten. The chain uses TRBV2 and TRBJ1-5; D perhaps matches TRBD1 (5 bases). The V gene lost 2 bases and the J gene lost 9 bases, with 11 bases spanning the gap. Germline V gene lookup returns CDR1 SNHLY and CDR2 FYNNEI. This CDR3 has 13 amino acids. Here the CDR3 reads CASSERGLRPQHF. DNA for the CDR3: TGTGCCAGCAGTGAAAGGGGATTGCGGCCCCAGCATTTT.

This clonotype appeared many times. V gene TRBV29-1 combines with J gene TRBJ2-7, with 7 bases matching TRBD2. CDR1 SQVTM and CDR2 ANQGSEA come from the germline V gene. The CDR3 runs to 13 residues. Unmatched junction bases numbered 8, after V lost 4 bases and J lost 5 bases. The chain's CDR3 is CSVGAPGGDEQYF. CDR3 DNA: TGCAGCGTTGGTGCTCCGGGGGGAGACGAGCAGTACTTC.

This clonotype was picked up many times. CDR3 residues: CASSSTGFEQYF. DNA of the CDR3: TGCGCCAGCAGCTCGACAGGGTTCGAGCAGTACTTC. The chain couples TRBV5-1 to TRBJ2-7; the match to TRBD1 covers 7 bases. V dropped 3 bases and J dropped 6; count of bases not matched to a gene: 3. The germline V gene encodes CDR1 SGHRS and CDR2 YFSETQ. This CDR3 comprises 12 residues.

This clonotype was seen repeatedly, ten times or more. This chain uses TRBV29-1 with TRBJ2-7, with a tentative D call TRBD2 (6 bases). Per the germline V gene, CDR1 is SQVTM and CDR2 is ANQGSEA. The CDR3 spans 15 residues. Trimming took 0 bases from V and 3 from J, leaving 15 bases between them. Here the CDR3 reads CSVEDGGTSNYEQYF. Written as DNA, the CDR3 is TGCAGCGTTGAAGATGGGGGGACTTCAAACTACGAGCAGTACTTC.

This clonotype has just a few counts. V and J are TRBV30 and TRBJ1-3; D unresolved. V was trimmed by 3 bases and J by 0 bases, leaving 18 bases between them. CDR3 length: 17 amino acids. Germline V gives CDR1 GTSNPN, CDR2 SVGIG (reference sequence). The CDR3 reads CAWSPTGGRRSGNTIYF. CDR3 nucleotide sequence: TGTGCCTGGAGCCCTACGGGTGGACGCCGCTCTGGAAACACCATATATTTT.

This clonotype has just a few counts. The genes are TRBV7-2 and TRBJ1-1; D unresolved. The CDR3 has 14 amino acids. Germline V gives CDR1 SGHTA, CDR2 FQGNSA. The V and J ends lost 5 bases and 5 bases respectively, with 15 bases between them. The CDR3 sequence: CASSPGGSRTEAFF. DNA of the CDR3: TGTGCCAGCAGCCCCGGTGGCTCGAGGACTGAAGCTTTCTTT.